These 30 T cell receptor beta chains were sequenced from one sample in a study of cytomegalovirus exposure and HLA in healthy donors. In the PCR, 60 Vbeta and 13 Jbeta primers were used. The assay was immunoSEQ multiplex PCR, and TCRdb's table has in-frame clones only and misses some. The profile shows roughly 250,000 clones, 84% of them singletons. The material sequenced was PBMCs. The receptors were sampled from a woman aged 40 to 49 in good health and CMV-seropositive.

V gene TRBV19 combines with J gene TRBJ2-1, with TRBD2 identical over 7 bases. Per the germline V gene, CDR1 is LNHDA and CDR2 is SQIVND (reference sequence). Trimming took 5 bases from V and 7 from J; bases not matched to a gene: 8. The CDR3 extends over 14 amino acids. The CDR3 DNA follows: TGTGCCAGTAGTCCCCCGGGAGGTAGGAATGAGCAGTTCTTC. Translated: CASSPPGGRNEQFF.

The CDR3 nucleotides read TGTGCCAGCAGCAAAGAAGATGGGACACCCCTTGCGTACTTC. Its translation is CASSKEDGTPLAYF. V is TRBV21-1 and J is TRBJ2-5; the DNA was not compared with TRBD1, the D call given in the table. TRBV21-1 is a pseudogene locus. The CDR3 sequence is 14 residues long.

In this sample, this clone turned up once. The V call is TRBV9, the J call TRBJ1-1; D possibly corresponds to TRBD1 (5 bases). Germline assignment: CDR1 SGDLS and CDR2 YYNGEE. The V end was cut by 6 bases, the J end by 5 bases, with 20 bases between. The CDR3 is 15 residues long. CDR3 protein: CASKGEGALGTEAFF. The CDR3 DNA sequence: TGTGCCAGCAAAGGGGAAGGGGCCCTCGGGACTGAAGCTTTCTTT. Looking up the rest from reference TRBV9 and TRBJ1-1 gives the full variable domain: DSGVTQTPKHLITATGQRVTLRCSPRSGDLSVYWYQQSLDQGLQFLIQYYNGEERAKGNILERFSAQQFPDLHSELNLSSLELGDSALYFCASKGEGALGTEAFFGQGTRLTVV.

The chain is built from TRBV7-9 and TRBJ1-1, with 7 bases that match TRBD1. This CDR3 region has 15 residues. Germline V CDR1 and CDR2: SEHNR, FQNEAQ (reference sequence). With V trimmed by 7 bases and J by 2 bases, 10 bases remained unmatched. DNA of the CDR3: TGTGCCAGCACCCCTCCGAGGACAGGCAACACTGAAGCTTTCTTT. Protein: CASTPPRTGNTEAFF.

V gene TRBV5-4 combines with J gene TRBJ2-3; D is possibly TRBD1 (5 bases). From germline, CDR1 is SGHNT and CDR2 YYREEE (reference sequence). CDR3 length equals 15 residues. V lost 2 bases and J lost 0, with 10 bases in between. CDR3 DNA: TGTGCCAGCAGCTTCGGGCAGGGCAGCACAGATACGCAGTATTTT. Its translation is CASSFGQGSTDTQYF.

This clone was recorded only once. The chain couples TRBV28 to TRBJ1-1; the D gene is possibly TRBD1 (6 bases). CDR1 is MDHEN and CDR2 is SYDVKM in the germline V gene. This CDR3 is built from 12 residues. V was clipped by 2 bases and J by 10 bases, with 11 bases between them. The CDR3 region has the DNA TGTGCCAGCAGTTTAGGGACAAGTCGAGCTTTCTTT. Translating it yields CASSLGTSRAFF.

V is TRBV30 and J is TRBJ2-5, with 7 bases aligning to TRBD2. CDR3 length: 17 amino acids. CDR1 is GTSNPN, CDR2 SVGIG, per germline (reference sequence). Trimming at V came to 2 bases and at J to 5 bases, leaving 17 bases not matched to a gene. CDR3 sequence reads: CAWSPLGGGRQTETQYF. CDR3 DNA: TGTGCCTGGAGTCCATTGGGGGGGGGACGACAAACGGAGACCCAGTACTTC.

V usage is TRBV29-1 and J usage is TRBJ1-2; 9 nucleotides agree with TRBD1. Trimming cost V 4 bases and J 1 base; bases outside gene matches: 4. Germline CDR1 reads SQVTM; CDR2 reads ANQGSEA. This CDR3 region has 14 residues. DNA for the CDR3: TGCAGCGTTGTACCGGGACAGGGTAACTATGGCTACACCTTC. As protein: CSVVPGQGNYGYTF. Variable domain in full (rest from reference TRBV29-1 and TRBJ1-2): SAVISQKPSRDICQRGTSLTIQCQVDSQVTMMFWYRQQPGQSLTLIATANQGSEATYESGFVIDKFPISRPNLTFSTLTVSNMSPEDSSIYLCSVVPGQGNYGYTFGSGTRLTVV.

The V gene is TRBV30, the J gene TRBJ2-7; 10 bases match TRBD2. The CDR3 is 18 amino acids. V was clipped by 3 bases and J by 6 bases; unmatched bases: 20. Germline V lookup: CDR1 GTSNPN, CDR2 SVGIG (reference sequence). The CDR3 DNA sequence: TGTGCCTGGAGCCTCGGTCGGACTAGCGGCCCCCTAAGAAGCGAGCAGTACTTC. It yields the protein CAWSLGRTSGPLRSEQYF.

The V call is TRBV29-1, the J call TRBJ2-1; 11 nucleotides match TRBD2. The V gene's germline CDR1 is SQVTM and CDR2 ANQGSEA. This CDR3 spans 14 amino acids. Germline trimming cut 4 bases from V and 4 bases from J; bases unmatched to any gene: 3. CDR3 sequence: CSVGGTSGYNEQFF. CDR3 DNA: TGCAGCGTTGGGGGGACTAGCGGTTACAATGAGCAGTTCTTC.

This clone was observed a few times. This CDR3 is also generated by other DNA sequences in the sample. The V and J genes are TRBV9 and TRBJ2-7; D is perhaps TRBD1 (6 bases). V lost 0 bases, J lost 2 bases, and 9 bases lay in between. The CDR3 has 14 amino acids. CDR1 SGDLS and CDR2 YYNGEE come from the germline V gene. The CDR3 bases are TGTGCCAGCAGCGTAGGGGCAGGGGCCTACGAGCAGTACTTC. Residues: CASSVGAGAYEQYF.

V and J are TRBV4-2 and TRBJ1-4; D is undetermined. Germline V CDR1 and CDR2: LGHNA, YNFKEQ. V dropped 1 base and J dropped 1 base, with 10 bases sitting between them. The length of the CDR3 is 16 residues. The CDR3 sequence: CASSQGIRGTNEKLFF. The CDR3 nucleotides are TGTGCCAGCAGCCAAGGGATCCGGGGAACTAATGAAAAACTGTTTTTT.

V usage is TRBV2 and J usage is TRBJ2-7; maybe TRBD1 (6 bases). Per the germline V gene, CDR1 is SNHLY and CDR2 is FYNNEI. Trimming pared 5 bases from V and 2 bases from J, leaving 13 bases between. The CDR3 has 14 amino acids. The CDR3 reads CASSPGQSTYEQYF. CDR3 coding DNA: TGTGCCAGCAGTCCTGGACAGTCCACCTACGAGCAGTACTTC.

CDR3 amino acids: CAWSGGSGRVKSTDTQYF. The CDR3 bases are TGTGCCTGGAGCGGGGGGAGCGGGAGGGTTAAAAGCACAGATACGCAGTATTTT. The chain employs TRBV30 and TRBJ2-3, with TRBD2 matching 10 bases. CDR1 is GTSNPN and CDR2 is SVGIG in the germline V gene (reference sequence). After removal of 3 bases from V and 0 bases from J, the junction contained 12 bases not matched to a gene. CDR3 length equals 18 residues.

This clone occurred once. This chain links TRBV6-1 with TRBJ2-1, with 7 bases identical to TRBD2. Germline V gene sequence: CDR1 MNHNS, CDR2 SASEGT. The ends lost 10 bases at V and 13 bases at J; junction bases unmatched: 16. The CDR3 length is 13 residues. For the CDR3, the DNA is TGTGCCACCTCTTTCGCGGGAGTAGCGGATCAGTTCTTC. This sequence encodes CATSFAGVADQFF.

The rearrangement joins TRBV7-9 to TRBJ2-5; D is uncertain. Trimming shortened V by 4 bases and J by 2 bases, and 8 bases separated the two germline ends. CDR1 SEHNR and CDR2 FQNEAQ come from the germline V gene (reference sequence). The CDR3 loop spans 13 amino acids. The CDR3 sequence: CASSYQLQETQYF. CDR3 DNA sequence: TGTGCCAGCAGCTATCAACTTCAAGAGACCCAGTACTTC.

This clone was counted between two and nine times. The V gene is TRBV19, the J gene TRBJ2-2; D call uncertain. V lost 6 bases to trimming and J lost 4 bases, with 3 bases between them. The CDR3 loop spans 11 amino acids. The V gene's germline CDR1 is LNHDA and CDR2 SQIVND (reference sequence). The CDR3 nucleotides are TGTGCCAGTAGCTTCACCGGGGAGCTGTTTTTT. As protein: CASSFTGELFF.

V usage is TRBV15 and J usage is TRBJ2-1, with TRBD2 matching 7 bases. Trimming removed 0 bases from V and 0 bases from J; junction bases left unmatched: 5. CDR1 and CDR2 (germline): LNHNV, YYDKDF (reference sequence). CDR3 size: 17 residues. CDR3: CATSRDPGGSSYNEQFF. DNA for the CDR3: TGTGCCACCAGCAGAGATCCGGGCGGGAGCTCCTACAATGAGCAGTTCTTC.

V gene TRBV9 combines with J gene TRBJ1-5; D ambiguous. Trimming stripped 0 bases from V and 6 bases from J, with 7 bases between. CDR3 length equals 13 residues. CDR1 is SGDLS, CDR2 YYNGEE, per germline. The CDR3 DNA follows: TGTGCCAGCAGCGTAGATGGAGCTCAGCCCCAGCATTTT. Its translation: CASSVDGAQPQHF.

The J gene is TRBJ2-7, the V gene TRBV7-2; 8 nucleotides line up with TRBD1. Germline V gene lookup returns CDR1 SGHTA and CDR2 FQGNSA. The CDR3 length is 12 residues. Trimming at V came to 2 bases and at J to 11 bases, leaving 5 bases not matched to a gene. CDR3 nucleotide sequence: TGTGCCAGCAGCTTAATGGGACAGGCCGAGTACTTC. This codes for CASSLMGQAEYF.

The rearrangement uses TRBV14 and TRBJ1-4; D gene uncertain. Per germline, CDR1 SGHDN and CDR2 FVKESK. The CDR3 sequence is 15 residues long. V was clipped by 5 bases and J by 6 bases, with 16 bases between them. The CDR3 DNA sequence: TGTGCCAGCAGCGACCTTGACGGACTGGATGAAAAACTGTTTTTT. Amino acids: CASSDLDGLDEKLFF.

Concerning this clone itself: The sample holds other DNA sequences that translate to the same CDR3. V gene TRBV25-1 combines with J gene TRBJ1-4; D is possibly TRBD1 (5 bases). CDR3 size: 15 residues. Germline V gene data show CDR1 as MGHDK and CDR2 as SYGVNS. The V and J ends lost 1 base and 5 bases respectively, with 11 bases between them. Here the CDR3 DNA reads TGTGCCAGCAGTGAATTTAACAGGCCGAATGAAAAACTGTTTTTT. Its translation is CASSEFNRPNEKLFF.

This chain links TRBV5-4 with TRBJ2-1; TRBD2 aligns across 8 bases. There are 15 residues in the CDR3. After removal of 0 bases from V and 10 bases from J, the junction contained 9 bases not matched to a gene. Germline-derived CDR1 and CDR2 are SGHNT and YYREEE (reference sequence). The DNA for the CDR3 is TGTGCCAGCAGCTTGGAGTTAGCGGGATCAGGAGAGCAGTTCTTC. Its protein is CASSLELAGSGEQFF.

V is TRBV20-1 and J is TRBJ2-3; D is undetermined. Germline V gene lookup returns CDR1 DFQATT and CDR2 SNEGSKA (reference sequence). The V and J ends lost 1 base and 14 bases respectively, with 13 bases between them. This CDR3 region has 11 residues. The CDR3 loop is CSARVVVSPYF. CDR3 coding DNA: TGCAGTGCTAGAGTAGTAGTTTCGCCGTATTTT.

The chain joins TRBV29-1 to TRBJ2-2, with 7 bases matching TRBD2. The CDR3 totals 15 residues. Germline V gene lookup returns CDR1 SQVTM and CDR2 ANQGSEA. V trimming: 7 bases; J trimming: 1 base; junction bases outside the gene matches: 9. CDR3 in amino acids: CSAKTASGNTGELFF. In DNA, the CDR3 is TGCAGCGCCAAAACGGCTAGCGGGAACACCGGGGAGCTGTTTTTT.

This clone was recorded only once. The chain joins TRBV29-1 to TRBJ1-1; D might be TRBD1 (6 bases). The CDR3 sequence is 14 residues long. Germline V gives CDR1 SQVTM, CDR2 ANQGSEA. Trimming took 3 bases from V and 1 from J, leaving 12 bases between them. The CDR3 here is CSVDDDRSNTEAFF. The CDR3 nucleotides are TGCAGCGTTGACGATGACAGGTCGAACACTGAAGCTTTCTTT.

The genes are TRBV30 and TRBJ1-1, with no clear D. Trimming took off 0 bases at V and 2 bases at J, with 13 bases between the two ends. The CDR3 is 15 amino acids. Germline V CDR1 and CDR2: GTSNPN, SVGIG (reference sequence). The CDR3 region is CAWSVGGSINTEAFF. The CDR3 DNA reads as TGTGCCTGGAGTGTTGGAGGGAGCATAAACACTGAAGCTTTCTTT.

This clone was observed a few times. CDR3 region: CASSHGTGFNQPQHF. In DNA form, the CDR3 reads TGCGCCAGCAGTCACGGAACAGGGTTCAATCAGCCCCAGCATTTT. The rearrangement uses TRBV23-1 and TRBJ1-5; TRBD1 is a possible D gene (6 bases). TRBV23-1 qualifies as an ORF whose function is uncertain. V lost 3 bases and J lost 3, with 12 bases in between. This CDR3 region has 15 residues.

V is TRBV5-4 and J is TRBJ2-5, with D perhaps matching TRBD2 (6 bases). Germline assignment: CDR1 SGHNT and CDR2 YYREEE (reference sequence). The V end was cut by 7 bases, the J end by 4 bases, with 20 bases between. This CDR3 is built from 15 residues. This CDR3 is CASSEEGPGGETQYF. The CDR3 DNA is TGTGCCAGCTCCGAGGAGGGCCCTGGGGGAGAGACCCAGTACTTC.

The chain has TRBV18 and TRBJ2-1; tentative D call: TRBD1 (5 bases). The germline CDR1 and CDR2 sequences are KGHSH and LQKENI. The germline V and J ends were trimmed by 5 bases and 1 base, with 15 bases remaining between them. This CDR3 comprises 16 residues. Here the CDR3 reads CASSSPGLGSYNEQFF. The CDR3 DNA follows: TGTGCCAGCTCATCCCCAGGGTTGGGGTCCTACAATGAGCAGTTCTTC.